The clone carrying this TCR beta chain was seen only a few times. Its specificity is unknown. The data were obtained in a study of beta chain features in type 1 diabetes. General observations from the study: When Type 1 diabetes patients were examined, their TCRB CDR3s proved moderately but significantly shorter in all four CD4+ subsets. Shorter templates might be favored by PCR, and equally so in patients and in controls.

The CDR3 has 11 residues. Trimming shortened V by 6 bases and J by 1 base, and 6 bases separated the two germline ends. Germline CDR1 GTSNPN, CDR2 SVGIG (reference sequence). Isolation of CD4+ naive, central memory, regulatory and stem cell-like memory cells was achieved by sorting via CD45RO/CCR7/CD25/CD127/CD95/CD27. Without exception, sorted populations had purity beyond 95%. TCRB transcripts that were expressed got sequenced, as all of the isolated RNA had been reverse transcribed. Method: immunoSEQ multiplex PCR; TCRdb's copy keeps in-frame clones and lacks some. The table includes 350,000 to 400,000 clones, less than 15% detected once.

The sequenced sample consisted of naive CD4+ T cells from blood. V is TRBV30 and J is TRBJ1-1; D gene ambiguous. This TCR was recovered from a woman aged 18-30 years in good health. CDR3: CACEWNTEAFF. DNA of the CDR3: TGTGCCTGTGAGTGGAACACTGAAGCTTTCTTT.